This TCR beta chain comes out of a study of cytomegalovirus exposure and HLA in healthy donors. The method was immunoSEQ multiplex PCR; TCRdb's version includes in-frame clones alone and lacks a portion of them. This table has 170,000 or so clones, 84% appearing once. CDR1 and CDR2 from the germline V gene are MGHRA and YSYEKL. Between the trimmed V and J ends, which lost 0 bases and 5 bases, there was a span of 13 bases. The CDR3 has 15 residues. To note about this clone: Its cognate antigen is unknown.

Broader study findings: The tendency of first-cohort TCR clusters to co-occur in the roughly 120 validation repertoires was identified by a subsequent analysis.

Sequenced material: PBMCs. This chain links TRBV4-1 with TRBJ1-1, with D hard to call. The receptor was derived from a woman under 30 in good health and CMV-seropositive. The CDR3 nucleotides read TGCGCCAGCAGCCAAGATCACCCGGGTTGGACTGAAGCTTTCTTT. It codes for CASSQDHPGWTEAFF.